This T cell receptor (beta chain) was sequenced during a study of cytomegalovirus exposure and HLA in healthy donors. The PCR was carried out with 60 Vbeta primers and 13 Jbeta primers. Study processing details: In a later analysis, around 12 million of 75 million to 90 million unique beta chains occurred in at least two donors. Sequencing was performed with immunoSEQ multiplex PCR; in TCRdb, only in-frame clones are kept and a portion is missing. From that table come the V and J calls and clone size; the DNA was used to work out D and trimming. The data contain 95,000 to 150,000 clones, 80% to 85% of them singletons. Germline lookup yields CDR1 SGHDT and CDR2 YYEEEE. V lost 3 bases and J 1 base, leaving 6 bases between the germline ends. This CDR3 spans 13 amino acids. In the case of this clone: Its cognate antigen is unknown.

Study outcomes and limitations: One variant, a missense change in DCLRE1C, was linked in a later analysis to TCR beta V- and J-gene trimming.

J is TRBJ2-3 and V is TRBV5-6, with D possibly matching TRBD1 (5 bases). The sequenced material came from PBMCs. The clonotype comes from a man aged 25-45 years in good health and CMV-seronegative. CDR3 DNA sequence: TGTGCCAGCAGCTCACAGGGCACAGATACGCAGTATTTT. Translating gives CASSSQGTDTQYF. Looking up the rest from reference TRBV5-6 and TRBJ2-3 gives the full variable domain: DAGVTQSPTHLIKTRGQQVTLRCSPKSGHDTVSWYQQALGQGPQFIFQYYEEEERQRGNFPDRFSGHQFPNYSSELNVNALLLGDSALYLCASSSQGTDTQYFGPGTRLTVL.